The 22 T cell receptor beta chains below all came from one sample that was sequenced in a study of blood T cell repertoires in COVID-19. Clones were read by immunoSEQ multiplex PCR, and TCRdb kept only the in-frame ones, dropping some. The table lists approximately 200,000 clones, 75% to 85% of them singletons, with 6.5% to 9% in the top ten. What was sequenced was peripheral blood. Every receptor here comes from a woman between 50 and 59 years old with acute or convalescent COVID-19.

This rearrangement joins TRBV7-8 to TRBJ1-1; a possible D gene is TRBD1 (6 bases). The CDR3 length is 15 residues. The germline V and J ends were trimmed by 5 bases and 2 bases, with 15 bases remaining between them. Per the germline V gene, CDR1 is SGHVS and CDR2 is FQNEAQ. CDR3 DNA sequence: TGTGCCAGCAGCGCAGGGGCAGGGCCTAACACTGAAGCTTTCTTT. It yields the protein CASSAGAGPNTEAFF.

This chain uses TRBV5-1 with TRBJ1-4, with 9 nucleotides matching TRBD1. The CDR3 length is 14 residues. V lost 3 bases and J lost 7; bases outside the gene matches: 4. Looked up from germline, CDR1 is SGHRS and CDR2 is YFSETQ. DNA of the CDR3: TGCGCCAGCAGCTGGGGGGACAGGGTTGAAAAACTGTTTTTT. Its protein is CASSWGDRVEKLFF.

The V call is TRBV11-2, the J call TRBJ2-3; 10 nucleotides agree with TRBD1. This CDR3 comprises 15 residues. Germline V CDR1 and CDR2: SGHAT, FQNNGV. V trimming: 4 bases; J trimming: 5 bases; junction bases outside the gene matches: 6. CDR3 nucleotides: TGTGCCAGCAGCTCAGGGACAGGGGCGGTAGATACGCAGTATTTT. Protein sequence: CASSSGTGAVDTQYF.

DNA for the CDR3: TGTGCCAGCAGTTCTACCCCGGGACAGGGGGTGCATGGCTACACCTTC. This encodes CASSSTPGQGVHGYTF. The J gene is TRBJ1-2, the V gene TRBV27; 11 bases are a match to TRBD1. CDR1 is MNHEY and CDR2 is SMNVEV in the germline V gene (reference sequence). V shed 4 bases and J 6 bases; nucleotides not matched to a gene: 10. CDR3 length: 16 residues.

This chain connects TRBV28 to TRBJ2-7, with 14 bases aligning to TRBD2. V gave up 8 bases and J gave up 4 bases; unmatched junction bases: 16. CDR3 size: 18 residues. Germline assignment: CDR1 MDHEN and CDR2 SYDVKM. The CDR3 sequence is CASGSLAGTSGSMYEQYF. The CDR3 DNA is TGTGCCAGCGGTAGCCTGGCCGGGACTAGCGGGAGTATGTACGAGCAGTACTTC.

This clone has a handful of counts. The chain's CDR3 is CASSSLTDRYGYTF. The DNA for the CDR3 is TGTGCCAGCAGTTCCCTTACCGACAGATATGGCTACACCTTC. This sequence joins TRBV6-2 or TRBV6-3 and TRBJ1-2; possibly TRBD1 for D (5 bases). V lost 4 bases, J lost 5 bases, and 14 bases lay in between. Germline loops: CDR1 MNHEY, CDR2 SVGEGT. CDR3 length equals 14 residues.

The CDR3 bases are TGTGCCAGCAGCTTGGAGCAATTAGATACGCAGTATTTT. Translated, it gives CASSLEQLDTQYF. This chain joins TRBV5-8 and TRBJ2-3, with D uncertain. V lost 0 bases and J 5 bases, leaving 7 bases between the germline ends. This CDR3 is 13 amino acids long. Germline CDR1 reads SGHTS; CDR2 reads YDEGEE.

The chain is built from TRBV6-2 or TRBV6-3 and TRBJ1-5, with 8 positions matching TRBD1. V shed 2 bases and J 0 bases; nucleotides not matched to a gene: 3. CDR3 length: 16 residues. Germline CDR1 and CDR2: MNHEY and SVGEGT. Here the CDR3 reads CASSYDRGYSNQPQHF. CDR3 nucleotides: TGTGCCAGCAGTTACGACAGGGGTTATAGCAATCAGCCCCAGCATTTT.

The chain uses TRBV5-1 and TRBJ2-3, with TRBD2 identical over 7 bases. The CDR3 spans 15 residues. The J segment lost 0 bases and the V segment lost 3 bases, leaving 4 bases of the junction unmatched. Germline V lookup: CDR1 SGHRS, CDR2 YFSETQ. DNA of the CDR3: TGCGCCAGCAGCTGGGGACTAACTAGCACAGATACGCAGTATTTT. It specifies CASSWGLTSTDTQYF.

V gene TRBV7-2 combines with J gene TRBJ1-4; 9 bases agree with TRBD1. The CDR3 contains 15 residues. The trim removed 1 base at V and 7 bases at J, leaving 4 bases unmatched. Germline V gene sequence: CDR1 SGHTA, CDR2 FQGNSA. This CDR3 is CASSLVGTGTEKLFF. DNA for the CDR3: TGTGCCAGCAGCTTAGTCGGGACAGGGACTGAAAAACTGTTTTTT.

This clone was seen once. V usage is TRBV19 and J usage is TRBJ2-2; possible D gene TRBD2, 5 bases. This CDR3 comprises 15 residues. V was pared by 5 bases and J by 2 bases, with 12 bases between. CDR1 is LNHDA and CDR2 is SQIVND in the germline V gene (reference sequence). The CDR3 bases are TGTGCCAGTAGTCTTAGGGAGACCAACACCGGGGAGCTGTTTTTT. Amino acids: CASSLRETNTGELFF.

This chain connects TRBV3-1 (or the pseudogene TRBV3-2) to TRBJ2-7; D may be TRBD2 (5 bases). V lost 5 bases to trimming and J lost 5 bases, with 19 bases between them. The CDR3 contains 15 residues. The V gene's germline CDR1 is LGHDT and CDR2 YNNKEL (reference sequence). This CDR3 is CASSSREGPPHEQYF. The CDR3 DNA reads TGTGCCAGCAGCTCGAGAGAGGGCCCCCCCCACGAGCAGTACTTC.

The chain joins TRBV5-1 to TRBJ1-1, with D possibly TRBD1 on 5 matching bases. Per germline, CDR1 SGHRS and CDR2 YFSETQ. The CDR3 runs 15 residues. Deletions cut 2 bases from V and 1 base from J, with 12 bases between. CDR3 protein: CASSFGTGTNTEAFF. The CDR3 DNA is TGCGCCAGCAGCTTCGGTACAGGCACGAACACTGAAGCTTTCTTT. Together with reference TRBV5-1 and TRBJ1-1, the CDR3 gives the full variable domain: KAGVTQTPRYLIKTRGQQVTLSCSPISGHRSVSWYQQTPGQGLQFLFEYFSETQRNKGNFPGRFSGRQFSNSRSEMNVSTLELGDSALYLCASSFGTGTNTEAFFGQGTRLTVV.

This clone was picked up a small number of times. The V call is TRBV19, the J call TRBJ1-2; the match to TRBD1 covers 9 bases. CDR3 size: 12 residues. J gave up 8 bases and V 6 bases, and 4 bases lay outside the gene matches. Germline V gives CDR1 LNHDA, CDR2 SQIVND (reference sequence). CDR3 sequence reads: CASRDTGGGYTF. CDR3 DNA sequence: TGTGCCAGTAGAGACACAGGGGGCGGCTACACCTTC.

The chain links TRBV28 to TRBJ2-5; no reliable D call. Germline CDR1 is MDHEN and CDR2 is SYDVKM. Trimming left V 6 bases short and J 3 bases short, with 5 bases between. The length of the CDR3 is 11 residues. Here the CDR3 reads CASRSEETQYF. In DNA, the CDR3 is TGTGCCAGCAGATCAGAAGAGACCCAGTACTTC.

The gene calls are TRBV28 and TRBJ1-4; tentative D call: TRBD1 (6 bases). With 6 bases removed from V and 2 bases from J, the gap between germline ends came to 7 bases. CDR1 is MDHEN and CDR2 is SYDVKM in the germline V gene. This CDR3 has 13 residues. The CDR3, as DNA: TGTGCCAGCAGCCAGGGGACTAATGAAAAACTGTTTTTT. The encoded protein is CASSQGTNEKLFF.

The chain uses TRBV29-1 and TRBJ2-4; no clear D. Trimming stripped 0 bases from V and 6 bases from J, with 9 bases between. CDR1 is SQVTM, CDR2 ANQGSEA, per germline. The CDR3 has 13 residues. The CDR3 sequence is CSVEESSLNIQYF. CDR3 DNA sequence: TGCAGCGTTGAAGAAAGCTCCCTAAACATTCAGTACTTC.

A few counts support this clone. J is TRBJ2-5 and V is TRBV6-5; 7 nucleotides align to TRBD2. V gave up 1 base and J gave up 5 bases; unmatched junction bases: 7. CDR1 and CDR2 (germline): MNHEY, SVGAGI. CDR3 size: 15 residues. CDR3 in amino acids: CASSYLGFGGETQYF. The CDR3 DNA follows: TGTGCCAGCAGTTACTTAGGGTTCGGGGGGGAGACCCAGTACTTC.

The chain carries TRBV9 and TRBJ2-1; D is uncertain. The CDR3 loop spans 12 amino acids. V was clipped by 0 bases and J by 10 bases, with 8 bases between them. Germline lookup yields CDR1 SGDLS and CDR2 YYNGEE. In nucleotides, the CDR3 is TGTGCCAGCAGCGTAGACCTCAGGGAGCAGTTCTTC. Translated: CASSVDLREQFF.

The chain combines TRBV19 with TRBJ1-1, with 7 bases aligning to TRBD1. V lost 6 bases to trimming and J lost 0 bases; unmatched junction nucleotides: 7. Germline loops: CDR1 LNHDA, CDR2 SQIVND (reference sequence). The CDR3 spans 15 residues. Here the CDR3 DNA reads TGTGCCAGTAGCAACCTCGGACAGGTGAACACTGAAGCTTTCTTT. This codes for CASSNLGQVNTEAFF. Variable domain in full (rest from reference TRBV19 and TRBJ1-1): DGGITQSPKYLFRKEGQNVTLSCEQNLNHDAMYWYRQDPGQGLRLIYYSQIVNDFQKGDIAEGYSVSREKKESFPLTVTSAQKNPTAFYLCASSNLGQVNTEAFFGQGTRLTVV.

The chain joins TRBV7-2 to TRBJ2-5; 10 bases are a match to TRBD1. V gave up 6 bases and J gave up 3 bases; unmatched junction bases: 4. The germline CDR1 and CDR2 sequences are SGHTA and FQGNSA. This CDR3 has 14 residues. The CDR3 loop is CASRGQGREETQYF. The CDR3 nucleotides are TGTGCCAGCAGGGGACAGGGGAGAGAAGAGACCCAGTACTTC.

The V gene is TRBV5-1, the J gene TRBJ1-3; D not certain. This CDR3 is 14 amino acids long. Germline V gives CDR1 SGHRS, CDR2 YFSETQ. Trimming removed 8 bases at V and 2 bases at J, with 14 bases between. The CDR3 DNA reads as TGCGCCAGTCAAAATTCGGGGACTGGAAACACCATATATTTT. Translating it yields CASQNSGTGNTIYF. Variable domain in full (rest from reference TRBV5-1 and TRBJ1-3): KAGVTQTPRYLIKTRGQQVTLSCSPISGHRSVSWYQQTPGQGLQFLFEYFSETQRNKGNFPGRFSGRQFSNSRSEMNVSTLELGDSALYLCASQNSGTGNTIYFGEGSWLTVV.